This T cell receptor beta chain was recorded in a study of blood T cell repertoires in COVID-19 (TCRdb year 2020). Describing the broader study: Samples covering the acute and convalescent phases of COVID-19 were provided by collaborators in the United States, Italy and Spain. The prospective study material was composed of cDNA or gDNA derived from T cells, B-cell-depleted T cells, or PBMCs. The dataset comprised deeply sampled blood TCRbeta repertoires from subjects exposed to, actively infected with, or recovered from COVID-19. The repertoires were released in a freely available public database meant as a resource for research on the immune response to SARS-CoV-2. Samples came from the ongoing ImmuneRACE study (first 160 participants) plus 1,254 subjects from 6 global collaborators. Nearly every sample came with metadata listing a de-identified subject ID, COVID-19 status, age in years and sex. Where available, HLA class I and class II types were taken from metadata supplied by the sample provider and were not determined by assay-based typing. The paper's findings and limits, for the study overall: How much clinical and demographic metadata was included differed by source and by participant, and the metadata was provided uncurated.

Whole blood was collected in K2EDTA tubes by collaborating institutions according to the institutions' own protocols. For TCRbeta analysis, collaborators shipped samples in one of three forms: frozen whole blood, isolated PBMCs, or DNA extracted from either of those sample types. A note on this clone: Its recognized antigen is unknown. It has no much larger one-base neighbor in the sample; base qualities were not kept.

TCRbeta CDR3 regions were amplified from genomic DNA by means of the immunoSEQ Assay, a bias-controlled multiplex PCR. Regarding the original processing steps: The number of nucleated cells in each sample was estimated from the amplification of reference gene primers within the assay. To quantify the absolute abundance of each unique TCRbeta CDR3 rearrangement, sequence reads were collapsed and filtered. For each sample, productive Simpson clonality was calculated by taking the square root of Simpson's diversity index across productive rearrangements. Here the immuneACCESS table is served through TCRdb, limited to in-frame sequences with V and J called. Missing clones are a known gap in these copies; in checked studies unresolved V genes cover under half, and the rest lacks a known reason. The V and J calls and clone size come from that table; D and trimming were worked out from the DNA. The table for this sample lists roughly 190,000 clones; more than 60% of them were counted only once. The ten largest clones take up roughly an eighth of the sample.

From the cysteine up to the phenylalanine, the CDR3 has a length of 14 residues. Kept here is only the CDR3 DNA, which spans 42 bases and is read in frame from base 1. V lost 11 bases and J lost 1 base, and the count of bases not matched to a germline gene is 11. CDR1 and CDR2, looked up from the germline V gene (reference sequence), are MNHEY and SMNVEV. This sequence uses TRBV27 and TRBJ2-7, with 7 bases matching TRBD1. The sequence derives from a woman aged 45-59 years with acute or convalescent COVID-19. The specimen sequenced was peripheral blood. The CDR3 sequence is CAERMTGSSYEQYF. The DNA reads TGTGCCGAGAGGATGACAGGGAGTTCCTACGAGCAGTACTTC.